What follows are 8 T cell receptor beta chains derived from one specimen sequenced in a study of vaccination effects on CD4 cells after COVID-19 (dated by TCRdb to 2022 to 2024). The antigens for these receptors are not known. In the ViraFEST assay, PBMC were stimulated with viral peptide pools, and TCR sequencing was then used to find antigen-specific CD4+ T cell clonotypes based on their expansion. After 10 to 11 days of culture, CD4+ T cells were isolated with the EasySep CD4+ T cell isolation kit. Each participant got two doses of an mRNA SARS-CoV-2 vaccine, either BNT162b2 or mRNA-1273. To prepare the library, the immunoSEQ multiplex PCR assay was applied. TCRdb limited this immuneACCESS table to in-frame rearrangements with V and J called. A share of clones is missing; checked studies link under half to unresolved V genes, and the rest is unexplained. The sample data list 20,000 to 25,000 clones, and roughly 76% of these were observed just once. The ten largest clones take up approximately 5.1% of the sample.

The specimen comprised CD4+ T cells from PBMCs cultured with SARS-CoV-2 spike peptides, sampled after COVID-19 vaccination. Read against the paper, the sample's cell subset or site label means: SARS-CoV-2 spike overlapping peptide pool stimulation. Source of these receptors: a human donor who received a COVID-19 vaccine. Some clones in this sample may be carry-over from other donors' samples.

The chain is built from TRBV3-1 (or the pseudogene TRBV3-2) and TRBJ2-5; D call uncertain. Germline values: CDR1 LGHDT, CDR2 YNNKEL (reference sequence). V lost 1 base and J lost 3, with 9 bases in between. The CDR3 loop spans 14 amino acids. CDR3 in amino acids: CASSQGTAKETQYF. The CDR3 DNA follows: TGTGCCAGCAGCCAAGGTACCGCGAAAGAGACCCAGTACTTC.

This rearrangement joins TRBV2 to TRBJ2-5; 8 bases match TRBD2. CDR3 length: 15 residues. The germline V gene encodes CDR1 SNHLY and CDR2 FYNNEI. The J segment lost 1 base and the V segment lost 5 bases, leaving 6 bases of the junction unmatched. The CDR3 reads CASSTLSGVQETQYF. The CDR3 nucleotides are TGTGCCAGCAGTACTCTTAGCGGGGTCCAAGAGACCCAGTACTTC.

The genes are TRBV30 and TRBJ1-6, with D unresolved. Trimming stripped 4 bases from V and 7 bases from J, with 14 bases between. The length of the CDR3 is 14 residues. The V gene's germline CDR1 is GTSNPN and CDR2 SVGIG (reference sequence). CDR3 protein: CAWTVATANSPLHF. CDR3 nucleotides: TGTGCCTGGACTGTGGCCACAGCAAATTCACCCCTCCACTTT. Variable domain in full (rest from reference TRBV30 and TRBJ1-6): SQTIHQWPATLVQPVGSPLSLECTVEGTSNPNLYWYRQAAGRGLQLLFYSVGIGQISSEVPQNLSASRPQDRQFILSSKKLLLSDSGFYLCAWTVATANSPLHFGNGTRLTVT.

The V gene is TRBV12-3 or TRBV12-4, the J gene TRBJ2-1, with D unresolved. Deletions cut 7 bases from V and 2 bases from J, with 3 bases between. The CDR3 has 11 amino acids. CDR3 in amino acids: CASTTYNEQFF. For the CDR3, the DNA is TGTGCCAGCACAACCTACAATGAGCAGTTCTTC.

This chain connects TRBV5-1 to TRBJ2-5; 12 bases map to TRBD2. The germline V gene has CDR1 SGHRS and CDR2 YFSETQ. V was clipped by 3 bases and J by 5 bases; unmatched bases: 8. This CDR3 is built from 16 residues. CDR3 coding DNA: TGCGCCAGCAGCTGGACTAGCGGGGTGCCCCGGGAGACCCAGTACTTC. Protein sequence: CASSWTSGVPRETQYF.

The chain joins TRBV6-6 to TRBJ1-1, with D maybe TRBD1 (5 bases). The V and J ends lost 5 bases and 4 bases respectively, with 11 bases between them. Germline loops: CDR1 MNHNY, CDR2 SVGAGI (reference sequence). The length of the CDR3 is 13 residues. This chain's CDR3 is CASSRGLGTEAFF. The DNA for the CDR3 is TGTGCCAGCAGTAGGGGCCTAGGCACTGAAGCTTTCTTT.

The chain carries TRBV29-1 and TRBJ2-4; 10 nucleotides align to TRBD1. Germline V lookup: CDR1 SQVTM, CDR2 ANQGSEA. J was trimmed by 8 bases and V by 3 bases; bases with no gene match: 4. The length of the CDR3 is 13 residues. CDR3 amino acids: CSVDGTGEDIQYF. Written as DNA, the CDR3 is TGCAGCGTTGATGGGACAGGGGAGGACATTCAGTACTTC.

This clone has just a few counts. The chain uses TRBV10-1 and TRBJ1-2, with a tentative D call TRBD1 (5 bases). The ends were cut back, 0 bases at V and 4 bases at J, with 9 bases in the middle. The CDR3 is 14 amino acids. Germline assignment: CDR1 WNHNN and CDR2 SYGVQD (reference sequence). The CDR3 region is CASSESRGGYGYTF. CDR3 DNA sequence: TGCGCCAGCAGTGAGTCTCGTGGGGGCTATGGCTACACCTTC.